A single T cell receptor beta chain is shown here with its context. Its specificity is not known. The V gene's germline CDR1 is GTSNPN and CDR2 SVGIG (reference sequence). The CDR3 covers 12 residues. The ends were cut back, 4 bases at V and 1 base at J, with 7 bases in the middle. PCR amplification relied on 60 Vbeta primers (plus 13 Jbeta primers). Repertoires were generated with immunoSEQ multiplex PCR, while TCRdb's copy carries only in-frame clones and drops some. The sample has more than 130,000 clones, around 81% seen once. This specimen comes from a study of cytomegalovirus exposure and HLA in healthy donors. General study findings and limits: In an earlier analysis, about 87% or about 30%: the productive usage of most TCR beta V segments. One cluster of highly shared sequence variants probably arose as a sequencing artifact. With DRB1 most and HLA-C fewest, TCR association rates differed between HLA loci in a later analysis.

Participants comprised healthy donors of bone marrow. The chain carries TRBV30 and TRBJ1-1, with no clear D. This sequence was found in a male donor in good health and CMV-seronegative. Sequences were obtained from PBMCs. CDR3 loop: CAWNRGNTEAFF. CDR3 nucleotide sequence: TGTGCCTGGAATCGGGGGAACACTGAAGCTTTCTTT.